This T cell receptor (beta chain) emerged from a study of cytomegalovirus exposure and HLA in healthy donors. V dropped 3 bases and J dropped 2 bases, with 14 bases sitting between them. The CDR3 consists of 15 residues. CDR1 and CDR2 from the germline V gene are WNHNN and SYGVQD (reference sequence). Study-wide results and limits: In presence/absence analyses, roughly uniform sequencing depth across donors was assumed. Rare TCR sequences predominated, though certain public TCRs were found in many donors. Fewer N-insertions (relative to the roughly 660-donor mean) were reportedly seen in an Asian-associated ancestry cluster in a later analysis.

As regards this clone: Its specificity is not known.

Use of 60 Vbeta and 13 Jbeta primers characterized the PCR. This table comes from immunoSEQ multiplex PCR, and its TCRdb copy is limited to in-frame clones, with some not included. In the table there are 150,000 to 200,000 clones, approximately 78% of which are singletons. The chain links TRBV10-1 to TRBJ2-7; D not certain. The sample comprised PBMCs. The sequence came from a young woman in good health and CMV-seronegative. Here the CDR3 reads CASSEGGPPTYEQYF. For the CDR3, the DNA is TGCGCCAGCAGTGAAGGCGGTCCCCCGACCTACGAGCAGTACTTC.